The 8 T cell receptor beta chains given below trace back to one sample, sequenced in a study of OX40 agonist ivuxolimab in advanced cancers. Here immunoSEQ multiplex PCR was the method, and the copy in TCRdb shows in-frame clones only, minus some. The table records about 90,000 clones, 90% of them present only once. The source was CD4+ or CD8+ T cells sorted from blood, collected in a trial of the OX40 agonist ivuxolimab. These receptors originate from an adult with an advanced solid tumor such as melanoma, head and neck, liver or kidney cancer.

The chain links TRBV5-1 to TRBJ1-2; D is unclear. Germline V gives CDR1 SGHRS, CDR2 YFSETQ. V lost 2 bases and J 7 bases, leaving 15 bases between the germline ends. The CDR3 totals 14 residues. CDR3 amino acids: CASSFRDNVFGYTF. The CDR3, as DNA: TGCGCCAGCAGCTTCCGCGACAATGTATTTGGCTACACCTTC.

This chain joins TRBV5-8 and TRBJ2-3; 11 bases map to TRBD1. V gave up 4 bases and J gave up 3 bases; unmatched junction bases: 1. From germline, CDR1 is SGHTS and CDR2 YDEGEE. This CDR3 has 14 residues. CDR3 DNA: TGTGCCAGCAGCCGGGACAGGGGGACAGATACGCAGTATTTT. Its translation: CASSRDRGTDTQYF.

V and J are TRBV5-4 and TRBJ2-7, with D possibly TRBD2 on 6 matching bases. The V gene's germline CDR1 is SGHNT and CDR2 YYREEE (reference sequence). The CDR3 consists of 15 residues. Trimming removed 0 bases from V and 5 bases from J, with 15 bases in between. The CDR3 protein is CASSLGLVGPDEQYF. The CDR3 region has the DNA TGTGCCAGCAGCTTGGGACTAGTGGGGCCGGACGAGCAGTACTTC.

This clone came up a few times. The chain joins TRBV2 to TRBJ1-4; 8 bases are shared with TRBD1. There are 17 residues in the CDR3. Trimming cost V 6 bases and J 0 bases; bases outside gene matches: 9. Germline-derived CDR1 and CDR2 are SNHLY and FYNNEI. In DNA, the CDR3 is TGTGCCAGCAGGGTTAGACAGGGGCCTGCAACTAATGAAAAACTGTTTTTT. This encodes CASRVRQGPATNEKLFF.

This chain joins TRBV18 and TRBJ1-5, with no clear D. V lost 2 bases to trimming and J lost 5 bases, with 7 bases between them. CDR1 and CDR2 (germline): KGHSH, LQKENI. The CDR3 is 13 residues long. CDR3 amino acids: CASSPVPDQPQHF. The CDR3 DNA reads as TGTGCCAGCTCACCAGTTCCGGATCAGCCCCAGCATTTT.

This clone showed up just a few times. CDR3 nucleotide sequence: TGTGCCTGGAGTGTATTGTGGGACAGGCTCCAAATTGCAACTAATGAAAAACTGTTTTTT. The encoded protein is CAWSVLWDRLQIATNEKLFF. V gene TRBV30 combines with J gene TRBJ1-4; TRBD1 matches at 8 bases. Losses at the gene ends were 0 bases for V and 0 bases for J; bases not matched to a gene: 15. Germline values: CDR1 GTSNPN, CDR2 SVGIG (reference sequence). This CDR3 comprises 20 residues.

In its sample, this clone was seen a few times. The chain carries TRBV5-4 and TRBJ2-5; 13 bases align to TRBD2. Germline assignment: CDR1 SGHNT and CDR2 YYREEE (reference sequence). CDR3 size: 15 residues. Trimming cost V 5 bases and J 2 bases; bases outside gene matches: 3. The CDR3 spells CASSQGLAGQETQYF. The CDR3 DNA is TGTGCCAGCAGTCAGGGACTAGCGGGGCAAGAGACCCAGTACTTC.

This clone was observed a single time. V and J are TRBV11-2 and TRBJ2-3; D might be TRBD1 or TRBD2, each matching 6 bases. The germline V and J ends were trimmed by 2 bases and 2 bases, with 17 bases remaining between them. The CDR3 has 17 residues. From germline, CDR1 is SGHAT and CDR2 FQNNGV. CDR3 loop: CASSLYSGAFPTDTQYF. The CDR3 DNA sequence: TGTGCCAGCAGCTTATATTCGGGGGCGTTCCCCACAGATACGCAGTATTTT.